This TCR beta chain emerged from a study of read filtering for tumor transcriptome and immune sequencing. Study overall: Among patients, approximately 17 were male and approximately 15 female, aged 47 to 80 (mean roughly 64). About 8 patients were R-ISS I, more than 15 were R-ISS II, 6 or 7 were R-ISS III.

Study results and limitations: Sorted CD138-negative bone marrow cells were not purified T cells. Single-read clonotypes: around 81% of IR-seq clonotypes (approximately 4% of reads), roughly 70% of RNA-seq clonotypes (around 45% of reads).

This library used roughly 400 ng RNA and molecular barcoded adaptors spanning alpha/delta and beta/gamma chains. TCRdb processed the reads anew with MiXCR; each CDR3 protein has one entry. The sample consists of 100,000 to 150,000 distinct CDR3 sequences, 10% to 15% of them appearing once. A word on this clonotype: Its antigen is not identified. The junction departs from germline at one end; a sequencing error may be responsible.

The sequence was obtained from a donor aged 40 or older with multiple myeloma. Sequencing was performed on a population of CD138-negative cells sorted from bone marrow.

This CDR3 is CASSYNSNRPQHF. CDR3 DNA: TGCGCCAGCAGCTACAATAGCAATCGGCCCCAGCATTTT. The rearrangement uses TRBV5-1 and TRBJ1-5, with D unresolved. CDR1 is SGHRS, CDR2 YFSETQ, per germline. This CDR3 contains 13 residues.